Following are 25 T cell receptor beta chains from one sample sequenced in a study of T cell repertoires in cytomegalovirus infection. No antigen has been assigned to these receptors. TCRdb recomputed calls from the reads with MiXCR, one row per CDR3 protein. Of approximately 76,000 distinct CDR3 sequences listed, 40% are singletons. The material sequenced was CD8+ T cells from cultured PBMCs, taken from culture after CMV antigen stimulation. Source of these receptors: a human donor in good health (CMV status not recorded). Some clones in this sample may be carry-over from other donors' samples.

This clonotype was counted between two and nine times. The chain uses TRBV7-6 and TRBJ1-5; D is undetermined. Germline CDR1 and CDR2: SGHVS and FNYEAQ. CDR3 length: 16 amino acids. Trimming shortened V by 1 base and J by 3 bases, and 13 bases separated the two germline ends. CDR3 region: CASSLEAEGNNQPQHF. In DNA form, the CDR3 reads TGTGCCAGCAGCTTAGAGGCGGAGGGTAACAATCAGCCCCAGCATTTT.

The chain couples TRBV6-6 to TRBJ2-7; tentatively, D is TRBD2 (5 bases). The CDR3 totals 14 residues. Germline V gene sequence: CDR1 MNHNY, CDR2 SVGAGI (reference sequence). The V and J ends lost 2 bases and 3 bases respectively, with 11 bases between them. CDR3 region: CASSYHSERYEQYF. DNA for the CDR3: TGTGCCAGCAGTTACCATAGCGAACGCTACGAGCAGTACTTC.

The V and J genes are TRBV7-9 and TRBJ2-6; 11 nucleotides match TRBD1. Trimming took 5 bases from V and 1 from J; bases not matched to a gene: 4. Germline loops: CDR1 SEHNR, CDR2 FQNEAQ (reference sequence). The CDR3 contains 17 residues. The CDR3 spells CASSPRDRGSGANVLTF. The CDR3 DNA reads as TGTGCCAGCAGCCCACGGGACAGGGGGTCTGGGGCCAACGTCCTGACTTTC.

V and J are TRBV19 and TRBJ1-1; 7 nucleotides line up with TRBD1. From germline, CDR1 is LNHDA and CDR2 SQIVND (reference sequence). Trimming cost V 5 bases and J 0 bases; bases outside gene matches: 18. CDR3 size: 19 residues. The CDR3 DNA reads TGTGCCAGTAGTGTCGACGACCCAGGGACAGCACTAATGAACACTGAAGCTTTCTTT. Translated, it gives CASSVDDPGTALMNTEAFF.

This clonotype has only a few counts. The CDR3 region has the DNA TGTGCCAGCAGCGTTGAGGGCAGGGAGCATGAAGCTTTCTTT. It encodes CASSVEGREHEAFF. The chain employs TRBV7-9 and TRBJ1-1; D possibly corresponds to TRBD1 (5 bases). The CDR3 is 14 residues long. V gave up 5 bases and J gave up 7 bases, with 17 bases separating them. CDR1 and CDR2 from the germline V gene are SEHNR and FQNEAQ (reference sequence).

Only one count was recorded for this clonotype. This rearrangement joins TRBV7-9 to TRBJ2-7; tentatively, D is TRBD2 (5 bases). The germline V gene encodes CDR1 SEHNR and CDR2 FQNEAQ (reference sequence). Deletions cut 5 bases from V and 0 bases from J, with 11 bases between. This CDR3 is built from 14 residues. The CDR3 DNA follows: TGTGCCAGCAGCCGCCCGGGGAGCTCCTACGAGCAGTACTTC. Amino acid sequence: CASSRPGSSYEQYF.

This clonotype showed up just a few times. The V gene is TRBV4-1, the J gene TRBJ1-4, with 8 bases lining up with TRBD1. The germline gives CDR1 MGHRA, CDR2 YSYEKL. After removal of 1 base from V and 9 bases from J, the junction contained 1 base not matched to a gene. The CDR3 extends over 13 amino acids. CDR3 amino acids: CASSQGQGKKLFF. In DNA, the CDR3 is TGCGCCAGCAGCCAAGGACAGGGGAAAAAACTGTTTTTT.

The rearrangement links TRBV7-9 to TRBJ2-7; a possible D gene is TRBD2 (5 bases). Germline V lookup: CDR1 SEHNR, CDR2 FQNEAQ (reference sequence). V was cut by 2 bases and J by 9 bases, with 11 bases left in between. The CDR3 totals 12 residues. The chain's CDR3 is CASSLPSQAQYF. The CDR3 nucleotides read TGTGCCAGCAGCTTACCTAGCCAAGCGCAGTACTTC.

The rearrangement links TRBV7-2 to TRBJ2-7; D is unclear. This CDR3 comprises 14 residues. V was pared by 7 bases and J by 0 bases, with 13 bases between. Germline CDR1 is SGHTA and CDR2 is FQGNSA. CDR3 protein: CASTFASSSYEQYF. CDR3 coding DNA: TGTGCCAGCACCTTCGCTTCTAGCTCCTACGAGCAGTACTTC.

The chain recombines TRBV7-6 with TRBJ2-5; tentative D call: TRBD1 (6 bases). The CDR3 consists of 14 residues. Germline V gene sequence: CDR1 SGHVS, CDR2 FNYEAQ. V lost 1 base, J lost 0 bases, and 6 bases lay in between. The CDR3 DNA reads as TGTGCCAGCAGCTTAGACAGGGACCAAGAGACCCAGTACTTC. Translation gives CASSLDRDQETQYF.

This clonotype was seen a handful of times. The V gene is TRBV7-6, the J gene TRBJ2-2; maybe TRBD1 (6 bases). CDR1 SGHVS and CDR2 FNYEAQ come from the germline V gene. V lost 3 bases to trimming and J lost 0 bases, with 8 bases between them. The CDR3 contains 15 residues. The chain's CDR3 is CASSFTGPNTGELFF. As DNA, the CDR3 is TGTGCCAGCAGCTTCACAGGGCCGAACACCGGGGAGCTGTTTTTT.

The chain links TRBV7-6 to TRBJ2-2; no clear D gene. Germline loops: CDR1 SGHVS, CDR2 FNYEAQ. The CDR3 covers 18 residues. The V end was cut by 5 bases, the J end by 3 bases, with 22 bases between. The CDR3 coding sequence is TGTGCCAGCAGCCCGGCCGGCGTTGAACACTCTTACACCGGGGAGCTGTTTTTT. Translation gives CASSPAGVEHSYTGELFF.

The CDR3 loop is CASSPIGGRINSPLHF. The DNA for the CDR3 is TGTGCCAGCAGTCCCATTGGGGGACGGATAAATTCACCCCTCCACTTT. This chain uses TRBV7-2 with TRBJ1-6; D may be TRBD1 (5 bases). Trimming stripped 6 bases from V and 7 bases from J, with 19 bases between. This CDR3 spans 16 amino acids. Germline values: CDR1 SGHTA, CDR2 FQGNSA. Variable domain in full (rest from reference TRBV7-2 and TRBJ1-6): GAGVSQSPSNKVTEKGKDVELRCDPISGHTALYWYRQSLGQGLEFLIYFQGNSAPDKSGLPSDRFSAERTGGSVSTLTIQRTQQEDSAVYLCASSPIGGRINSPLHFGNGTRLTVT.

This clonotype was detected many times. V gene TRBV7-9 combines with J gene TRBJ2-1; the D gene is possibly TRBD1 (6 bases). The V gene's germline CDR1 is SEHNR and CDR2 FQNEAQ (reference sequence). This CDR3 has 16 residues. Trimming stripped 3 bases from V and 5 bases from J, with 17 bases between. This CDR3 is CASSFFSPPGDNEQFF. Written as DNA, the CDR3 is TGTGCCAGCAGCTTTTTTAGCCCCCCAGGGGACAATGAGCAGTTCTTC.

V usage is TRBV9 and J usage is TRBJ1-2; no definite D call. This CDR3 spans 14 amino acids. V shed 0 bases and J shed 4 bases, with 10 bases lying between them. Per the germline V gene, CDR1 is SGDLS and CDR2 is YYNGEE. CDR3 DNA sequence: TGTGCCAGCAGCGTAGGCGACGGACCCTATGGCTACACCTTC. Translation: CASSVGDGPYGYTF.

A remark on this clonotype: At one end the junction does not follow the germline gene, possibly because of a read error. V is TRBV5-1 and J is TRBJ2-7; possibly TRBD1 or TRBD2 for D (5 bases each). There are 12 residues in the CDR3. Per germline, CDR1 SGHRS and CDR2 YFSETQ. CDR3 DNA: TGCGCCAGCAGCGTTGGTGGGACGGGAATCGTCTTC. It yields the protein CASSVGGTGIVF.

V usage is TRBV19 and J usage is TRBJ2-1; D possibly corresponds to TRBD1 (5 bases). The CDR3 has 13 residues. CDR1 is LNHDA, CDR2 SQIVND, per germline (reference sequence). Trimming took 5 bases from V and 2 from J, leaving 7 bases between them. The CDR3 spells CASSADTYNEQFF. Here the CDR3 DNA reads TGTGCCAGTAGTGCGGACACCTACAATGAGCAGTTCTTC.

The chain carries TRBV7-9 and TRBJ2-1; 14 nucleotides agree with TRBD2. V shed 4 bases and J 5 bases; nucleotides not matched to a gene: 10. Germline CDR1 is SEHNR and CDR2 is FQNEAQ (reference sequence). The CDR3 has 18 amino acids. In nucleotides, the CDR3 is TGTGCCAGCAGCTCGCCGACTAGCGGGGGGGCCCTGAACAATGAGCAGTTCTTC. Translated, it gives CASSSPTSGGALNNEQFF.

This rearrangement joins TRBV27 to TRBJ1-2; TRBD1 matches at 10 bases. CDR3 size: 19 residues. Germline-derived CDR1 and CDR2 are MNHEY and SMNVEV (reference sequence). After removal of 0 bases from V and 3 bases from J, the junction contained 13 bases not matched to a gene. This chain's CDR3 is CASSLSKSTRGQGDYGYTF. CDR3 nucleotide sequence: TGTGCCAGCAGTTTATCGAAAAGTACGCGCGGACAGGGGGACTATGGCTACACCTTC.

The chain has TRBV3-1 and TRBJ2-3; 9 positions match TRBD2. The trim removed 0 bases at V and 3 bases at J, leaving 7 bases unmatched. Germline V gives CDR1 LGHDT, CDR2 YNNKEL (reference sequence). The length of the CDR3 is 17 residues. This CDR3 reads CASSQDWLAGPTDTQYF. The DNA for the CDR3 is TGTGCCAGCAGCCAAGATTGGCTAGCGGGACCAACAGATACGCAGTATTTT.

The rearrangement uses TRBV4-1 and TRBJ2-2, with 8 bases identical to TRBD1. Unmatched junction bases numbered 1, after V lost 4 bases and J lost 3 bases. The CDR3 sequence is 14 residues long. Per the germline V gene, CDR1 is MGHRA and CDR2 is YSYEKL. CDR3 sequence reads: CASSPDRDTGELFF. DNA of the CDR3: TGCGCCAGCAGCCCGGACAGGGACACCGGGGAGCTGTTTTTT.

This clonotype turned up a few times. V usage is TRBV7-2 and J usage is TRBJ1-1; D is unclear. Trimming removed 0 bases from V and 0 bases from J, with 8 bases in between. CDR1 is SGHTA and CDR2 is FQGNSA in the germline V gene. There are 15 residues in the CDR3. For the CDR3, the DNA is TGTGCCAGCAGCTTAGCGCCTTCAGTGAACACTGAAGCTTTCTTT. This translates into CASSLAPSVNTEAFF. The complete variable domain, with remaining parts taken from reference TRBV7-2 and TRBJ1-1, reads GAGVSQSPSNKVTEKGKDVELRCDPISGHTALYWYRQSLGQGLEFLIYFQGNSAPDKSGLPSDRFSAERTGGSVSTLTIQRTQQEDSAVYLCASSLAPSVNTEAFFGQGTRLTVV.

The chain carries TRBV9 and TRBJ1-4, with D perhaps matching TRBD1 (6 bases). V was pared by 1 base and J by 0 bases, with 10 bases between. The CDR3 covers 16 residues. The germline V gene encodes CDR1 SGDLS and CDR2 YYNGEE. CDR3 sequence (DNA): TGTGCCAGCAGCGTAAACAGGGAGGCAACTAATGAAAAACTGTTTTTT. It codes for CASSVNREATNEKLFF.

There are many counts of this clonotype. This rearrangement joins TRBV29-1 to TRBJ2-1, with a weak D call TRBD1 (6 bases). Trimming removed 6 bases from V and 0 bases from J, with 18 bases in between. Germline CDR1 and CDR2: SQVTM and ANQGSEA. The CDR3 contains 16 residues. CDR3 amino acids: CSVESPDRSSYNEQFF. Written as DNA, the CDR3 is TGCAGCGTCGAATCCCCTGACAGGAGCTCCTACAATGAGCAGTTCTTC.

This clonotype was detected a few times. The chain joins TRBV4-3 to TRBJ2-7; 7 bases fit TRBD1. This CDR3 comprises 17 residues. CDR1 and CDR2 from the germline V gene are LGHNA and YSLEER. The ends lost 2 bases at V and 1 base at J; junction bases unmatched: 11. CDR3 loop: CASSQNRRLDRSYEQYF. CDR3 in DNA: TGCGCCAGCAGCCAAAACCGCAGGCTGGACAGGTCCTACGAGCAGTACTTC.